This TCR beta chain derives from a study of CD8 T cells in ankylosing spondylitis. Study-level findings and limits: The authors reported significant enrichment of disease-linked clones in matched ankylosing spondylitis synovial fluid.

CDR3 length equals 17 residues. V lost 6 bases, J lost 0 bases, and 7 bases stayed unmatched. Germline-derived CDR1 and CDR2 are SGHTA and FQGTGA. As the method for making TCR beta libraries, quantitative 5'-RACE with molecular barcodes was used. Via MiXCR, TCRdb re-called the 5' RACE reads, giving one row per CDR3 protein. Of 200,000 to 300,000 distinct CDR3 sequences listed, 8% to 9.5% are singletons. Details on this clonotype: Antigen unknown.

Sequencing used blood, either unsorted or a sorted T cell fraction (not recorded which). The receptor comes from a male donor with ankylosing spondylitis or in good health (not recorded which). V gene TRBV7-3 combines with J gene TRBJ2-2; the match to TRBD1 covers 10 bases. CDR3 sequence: CASRDGQGGANTGELFF. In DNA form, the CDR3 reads TGTGCCAGCAGAGACGGACAGGGGGGGGCGAACACCGGGGAGCTGTTTTTT.